Sequencing of this T cell receptor (beta chain) was carried out in a study of TIL therapy for anti-PD-1-resistant metastatic lung cancer. As for the study in general: Tumor harvest preceded PD-1/PD-L1 blockade, followed by nivolumab treatment. Several tumors were EGFR-mutant and two were ALK-rearranged.

Note on this clone: Its antigen remains unknown.

Sequencing used immunoSEQ v3. Clones were read by immunoSEQ multiplex PCR, and TCRdb kept only the in-frame ones, dropping some. Among 40,000 to 55,000 clones listed, 79% were seen once. Time point here: pre-treatment sample, taken before nivolumab and TIL therapy. The study's findings and limits: TIL clonotype persistence in blood showed no apparent association with response.

Sequencing was performed on blood, taken at baseline. The clonotype originates from a woman between 25 and 80 years old with non-small cell lung cancer.

The CDR3 coding sequence is TGTGCCAGCAGCCCGACATTACCGGCGACCGAGCAGTACTTC. Its translation: CASSPTLPATEQYF. This chain links TRBV5-6 with TRBJ2-7; no clear D gene. Germline lookup yields CDR1 SGHDT and CDR2 YYEEEE. The CDR3 has 14 residues. V lost 4 bases to trimming and J lost 6 bases, with 17 bases between them.